This T cell receptor (beta chain) was documented in a study of cytomegalovirus exposure and HLA in healthy donors. Overall study context: HLA-typed donors contributed 80 million or so unique TCRs, which were held in an early data release.

Researchers ran the PCR with 60 Vbeta and 13 Jbeta primers. Repertoires were generated with immunoSEQ multiplex PCR, while TCRdb's copy carries only in-frame clones and drops some. The sample lists around 230,000 clones; about 77% were seen once. Germline-derived CDR1 and CDR2 are MNHEY and SMNVEV (reference sequence). The CDR3 extends over 15 amino acids. V shed 2 bases and J 6 bases; nucleotides not matched to a gene: 4. As for this clone: The antigen is unknown.

The study's findings and limits: The availability of immune exposure information extended only to CMV serostatus. Among TCR beta chains, those listed as cytomegalovirus-associated numbered roughly 150.

This chain joins TRBV27 and TRBJ2-1; the match to TRBD2 covers 10 bases. The sample consisted of PBMCs. This clonotype was obtained from a boy younger than 18 in good health and CMV-seronegative. This CDR3 reads CASSLLAGVVNEQFF. Written as DNA, the CDR3 is TGTGCCAGCAGTTTACTAGCGGGAGTCGTCAATGAGCAGTTCTTC.